One and the same sample provided the 22 T cell receptor beta chains below, sequenced in a study of T cell repertoires in cytomegalovirus infection. The antigens these receptors bind are not known. TCRdb reanalysed the reads using MiXCR and keeps one entry per CDR3 protein. The sample contains about 78,000 distinct CDR3 sequences, about 40% of which appear only once. Sequencing used CD8+ T cells from cultured PBMCs, obtained from culture after CMV antigen stimulation. These receptors were collected from a human donor in good health (CMV status not recorded). Some clones in this sample may be carry-over from other donors' samples.

In this sample, this clonotype turned up a few times. The rearrangement joins TRBV7-8 to TRBJ1-4, with D tentatively TRBD1 (5 bases). From germline, CDR1 is SGHVS and CDR2 FQNEAQ. This CDR3 comprises 14 residues. V was cut by 6 bases and J by 9 bases, with 17 bases left in between. The CDR3 spells CASSSSTGGKKLFF. CDR3 sequence (DNA): TGTGCCAGCAGTTCATCAACCGGGGGGAAAAAACTGTTTTTT.

The table lists this clonotype with a few counts. The J gene is TRBJ2-5, the V gene TRBV7-9, with 7 bases fitting TRBD2. Germline CDR1 is SEHNR and CDR2 is FQNEAQ (reference sequence). The ends lost 1 base at V and 3 bases at J; junction bases unmatched: 5. CDR3 length: 15 amino acids. For the CDR3, the DNA is TGTGCCAGCAGCTTAGAACTAGCGTTAGAAGAGACCCAGTACTTC. Its protein is CASSLELALEETQYF.

This rearrangement joins TRBV27 to TRBJ2-3; the match to TRBD2 covers 12 bases. Germline CDR1 is MNHEY and CDR2 is SMNVEV (reference sequence). After removal of 5 bases from V and 7 bases from J, the junction contained 10 bases not matched to a gene. The CDR3 has 16 amino acids. The CDR3 reads CASSPDTSGGTNTQYF. In DNA form, the CDR3 reads TGTGCCAGCAGTCCAGATACTAGCGGGGGGACAAATACGCAGTATTTT.

This clonotype was counted a few times. J is TRBJ1-3 and V is TRBV4-1; a possible D gene is TRBD1 (5 bases). Germline V CDR1 and CDR2: MGHRA, YSYEKL. The ends were cut back, 5 bases at V and 0 bases at J, with 14 bases in the middle. CDR3 length equals 16 residues. This chain's CDR3 is CASSGGPQFSGNTIYF. Here the CDR3 DNA reads TGCGCCAGCAGCGGGGGACCGCAATTCTCTGGAAACACCATATATTTT.

Worth noting for this clonotype: Relative to the germline gene, one junction end is altered; a read error may explain this. The chain has TRBV6-1 and TRBJ1-1; D might be TRBD1 (5 bases). This CDR3 is 13 amino acids long. Germline CDR1 reads MNHNS; CDR2 reads SASEGT. The CDR3 is CAGSENRPTEAFF. CDR3 coding DNA: TGTGCCGGCAGTGAAAACAGGCCCACTGAAGCTTTCTTT.

V gene TRBV6-1 combines with J gene TRBJ1-1; no firm D call. CDR3 length: 15 amino acids. V lost 5 bases and J 2 bases, leaving 15 bases between the germline ends. The germline CDR1 and CDR2 sequences are MNHNS and SASEGT. CDR3 region: CASSKMGKKNTEAFF. The CDR3 DNA follows: TGTGCCAGCAGTAAAATGGGGAAAAAAAACACTGAAGCTTTCTTT.

The chain carries TRBV12-3 or TRBV12-4 and TRBJ2-5; D gene unclear. The CDR3 length is 14 residues. The ends were cut back, 0 bases at V and 1 base at J, with 6 bases in the middle. CDR3 in DNA: TGTGCCAGCAGTTTAGCGCACCTCCAAGAGACCCAGTACTTC. It yields the protein CASSLAHLQETQYF.

The sample holds one count of this clonotype. V gene TRBV12-3 or TRBV12-4 combines with J gene TRBJ2-1, with D possibly TRBD1 on 6 matching bases. V lost 2 bases and J 7 bases, leaving 12 bases between the germline ends. CDR3 length equals 14 residues. The CDR3 DNA reads as TGTGCCAGCAGTTTATCTACAGGGATGAATGAGCAGTTCTTC. Encoded protein: CASSLSTGMNEQFF.

V and J are TRBV11-3 and TRBJ2-1; D is uncertain. V was cut by 5 bases and J by 5 bases, with 10 bases left in between. The CDR3 has 13 amino acids. Germline loops: CDR1 SGHNT, CDR2 YENEEA. DNA for the CDR3: TGTGCCAGCAGCCAAGGGCTCAACAATGAGCAGTTCTTC. Protein: CASSQGLNNEQFF.

J is TRBJ2-7 and V is TRBV9; TRBD1 matches at 8 bases. V shed 3 bases, J shed 3 bases, and the junction held 11 bases outside the gene matches. CDR1 and CDR2 (germline): SGDLS, YYNGEE. This CDR3 region has 16 residues. CDR3 bases: TGTGCCAGCAGCGGAGGCCCGGGGACAGGCCTCTACGAGCAGTACTTC. Amino acid sequence: CASSGGPGTGLYEQYF.

The gene calls are TRBV7-9 and TRBJ1-2, with a tentative D call TRBD1 (6 bases). Germline V lookup: CDR1 SEHNR, CDR2 FQNEAQ (reference sequence). V lost 1 base and J 6 bases, leaving 12 bases between the germline ends. The CDR3 spans 14 residues. CDR3 sequence: CASSLGPRGNGYTF. Here the CDR3 DNA reads TGTGCCAGCAGCTTAGGACCCAGGGGTAATGGCTACACCTTC. Looking up the rest from reference TRBV7-9 and TRBJ1-2 gives the full variable domain: DTGVSQNPRHKITKRGQNVTFRCDPISEHNRLYWYRQTLGQGPEFLTYFQNEAQLEKSRLLSDRFSAERPKGSFSTLEIQRTEQGDSAMYLCASSLGPRGNGYTFGSGTRLTVV.

V usage is TRBV20-1 and J usage is TRBJ2-1; TRBD2 agrees at 10 bases. From germline, CDR1 is DFQATT and CDR2 SNEGSKA (reference sequence). Losses at the gene ends were 0 bases for V and 3 bases for J; bases not matched to a gene: 2. CDR3 size: 15 residues. The CDR3 DNA sequence: TGCAGTGCTAGAGATGGGACTAGCGTCTACAATGAGCAGTTCTTC. Protein: CSARDGTSVYNEQFF.

This clonotype was seen only a few times. The genes are TRBV4-1 and TRBJ1-6; D unresolved. From germline, CDR1 is MGHRA and CDR2 YSYEKL. The CDR3 covers 14 residues. V lost 0 bases, J lost 13 bases, and 13 bases lay in between. The chain's CDR3 is CASSQDLASAPLHF. CDR3 coding DNA: TGCGCCAGCAGCCAAGATCTGGCATCTGCGCCCCTCCACTTT.

The CDR3 DNA reads as TGTGCCAGCAGCCAAGGGACAGAGGATTCACCCCTCCACTTT. It is translated as CASSQGTEDSPLHF. The gene calls are TRBV7-6 and TRBJ1-6; 7 bases are shared with TRBD1. Germline trimming cut 5 bases from V and 8 bases from J; bases unmatched to any gene: 6. The CDR3 is 14 amino acids. Germline CDR1 is SGHVS and CDR2 is FNYEAQ. Full variable domain (remainder filled in from reference TRBV7-6 and TRBJ1-6): GAGVSQSPRYKVTKRGQDVALRCDPISGHVSLYWYRQALGQGPEFLTYFNYEAQQDKSGLPNDRFSAERPEGSISTLTIQRTEQRDSAMYRCASSQGTEDSPLHFGNGTRLTVT.

The J gene is TRBJ2-1, the V gene TRBV6-5; 7 bases are shared with TRBD1. The CDR3 totals 15 residues. Germline V gene sequence: CDR1 MNHEY, CDR2 SVGAGI. J lost 2 bases, V lost 0 bases, and 1 base had no gene match. CDR3 bases: TGTGCCAGCAGTTACTCGACAGGGACCTACAATGAGCAGTTCTTC. Protein product: CASSYSTGTYNEQFF.

The sample holds a few counts of this clonotype. The chain combines TRBV5-6 with TRBJ2-6, with 8 bases aligning to TRBD2. Germline V gives CDR1 SGHDT, CDR2 YYEEEE. This CDR3 contains 19 residues. J was trimmed by 1 base and V by 3 bases; bases with no gene match: 12. Written as DNA, the CDR3 is TGTGCCAGCAGCTATCTGACCGGGACTAGAGGTTCTGGGGCCAACGTCCTGACTTTC. Protein product: CASSYLTGTRGSGANVLTF.

The chain employs TRBV7-2 and TRBJ2-3; D perhaps matches TRBD1 (6 bases). The V end lost 0 bases, the J end lost 5 bases, and 21 bases lay between the germline ends. Germline V gene lookup returns CDR1 SGHTA and CDR2 FQGNSA. The CDR3 runs to 18 residues. In DNA, the CDR3 is TGTGCCAGCAGCTTAGCCCCTTTGGCAGGGGCTGAGATAGATACGCAGTATTTT. This sequence encodes CASSLAPLAGAEIDTQYF.

There are a few counts of this clonotype. The J gene is TRBJ2-7, the V gene TRBV12-3 or TRBV12-4, with 7 bases aligning to TRBD1. The CDR3 spans 12 residues. V shed 8 bases and J 2 bases; nucleotides not matched to a gene: 3. CDR3 sequence reads: CASQGETYEQYF. The DNA for the CDR3 is TGTGCCAGCCAGGGGGAAACCTACGAGCAGTACTTC.

This clonotype was counted only a few times. The rearrangement uses TRBV11-1 and TRBJ2-1; D uncertain. The germline V gene has CDR1 SGHAT and CDR2 FQDESV (reference sequence). V lost 2 bases to trimming and J lost 9 bases, with 14 bases between them. The CDR3 has 14 residues. The CDR3 DNA sequence: TGTGCCAGCAGCTTAATGGCAACCTTGGGTGAGCAGTTCTTC. Translating gives CASSLMATLGEQFF.

The rearrangement joins TRBV7-2 to TRBJ1-1; D is perhaps TRBD1 (5 bases). The CDR3 extends over 15 amino acids. Per germline, CDR1 SGHTA and CDR2 FQGNSA. V was clipped by 0 bases and J by 5 bases, with 13 bases between them. The CDR3 DNA is TGTGCCAGCAGCTTAGCGATAAAGGGGATGACTGAAGCTTTCTTT. Protein: CASSLAIKGMTEAFF.

The chain has TRBV27 and TRBJ2-1, with TRBD2 identical over 8 bases. Germline CDR1 MNHEY, CDR2 SMNVEV (reference sequence). The CDR3 has 15 amino acids. The trim removed 6 bases at V and 3 bases at J, leaving 7 bases unmatched. CDR3 bases: TGTGCCAGCAGGCCGGGGGGGGCACTCTACAATGAGCAGTTCTTC. Protein: CASRPGGALYNEQFF.

This clonotype appeared once. The chain joins TRBV7-6 to TRBJ1-2; 8 bases are a match to TRBD1. Germline CDR1 and CDR2: SGHVS and FNYEAQ. CDR3 length equals 14 residues. V shed 3 bases and J 6 bases; nucleotides not matched to a gene: 6. CDR3: CASSFGRGLDGYTF. The CDR3 DNA reads as TGTGCCAGCAGCTTCGGCAGGGGGCTGGATGGCTACACCTTC.